This TCR beta chain appears in the sequencing data of a study of shared clonotypes between healthy human individuals. Study information: Three plates were used per donor for CD4 naive, three for CD4 memory, two for CD8 naive and one for CD8 memory.

Study observations and caveats: Clonotype sharing among donors likely depends on sequencing depth.

Original processing methods: As immunoSEQ supplied junction-only sequences (without quality scores), filtering differed. Only in-frame clones appear in the TCRdb table, and some are missing; sequencing was by immunoSEQ multiplex PCR. From that table come the V and J calls and clone size; the DNA was used to work out D and trimming. The sample records millions of clones, roughly 92% being singletons. The CDR3 has 17 amino acids. Trimming stripped 3 bases from V and 6 bases from J, with 24 bases between. Turning to this clone: The antigen is unknown.

The chain links TRBV23-1 to TRBJ2-7, with D perhaps matching TRBD1 (5 bases). TRBV23-1 is an ORF, with its function uncertain. The sequenced material came from naive CD4+ T cells sorted from blood. Subset reported: CD45RA+ positively selected. This TCR was recovered from a man aged 18 to 29 in good health. In DNA, the CDR3 is TGCGCCAGCAGTCATCTTCCCAGGGCTCACTCTTTCTCCGAGCAGTACTTC. Its protein product is CASSHLPRAHSFSEQYF.